The sample holds a few counts of the clone carrying this T cell receptor beta chain. Antigen specificity is unknown. Germline V CDR1 and CDR2: SNHLY, FYNNEI. This CDR3 has 15 residues. Trimming took 6 bases from V and 3 from J, leaving 15 bases between them. A multiplex PCR was run with 60 Vbeta primers and 13 Jbeta primers. Sequencing used immunoSEQ multiplex PCR; TCRdb keeps in-frame clones, though not all of them. The sample lists 150,000 to 180,000 clones; 80% were seen once. The data derive from a study of cytomegalovirus exposure and HLA in healthy donors. Study in general: Roughly 92 million unique TCRs, all from HLA-typed donors, were included in an early release of the data. Study-wide points: The authors later found HLA-associated TCR beta chains more clonally expanded than equally common others.

The sequencing input was PBMCs. The chain has TRBV2 and TRBJ2-1; perhaps TRBD2 as D (6 bases). The receptor's source is a woman in her thirties or forties in good health and CMV-seropositive. CDR3 amino acids: CASRGDSGDYNEQFF. CDR3 sequence (DNA): TGTGCCAGCAGGGGAGATAGCGGAGACTACAATGAGCAGTTCTTC. The full variable domain, rest sourced from reference TRBV2 and TRBJ2-1, is EPEVTQTPSHQVTQMGQEVILRCVPISNHLYFYWYRQILGQKVEFLVSFYNNEISEKSEIFDDQFSVERPDGSNFTLKIRSTKLEDSAMYFCASRGDSGDYNEQFFGPGTRLTVL.